A single T cell receptor beta chain is shown here with its context. Its specificity is unknown. These data originate in a study of cytomegalovirus exposure and HLA in healthy donors. Study in general: Earlier findings included about 120 million unique TCR beta sequences obtained from 150 million to 200 million T cells. Whole-study findings and limits: According to the study, 150 to 200 TCR beta chains were cytomegalovirus-associated. Accurate prediction of most subjects' HLA-A and HLA-B alleles from TCR beta sequences was reported.

This CDR3 is built from 13 residues. In the PCR, 60 Vbeta and 13 Jbeta primers were used. This table comes from immunoSEQ multiplex PCR, and its TCRdb copy is limited to in-frame clones, with some not included. The sample has fewer than 80,000 clones; approximately 71% are singletons. J is TRBJ2-2 and V is TRBV21-1; TRBD2 reflects the table's D call only, with no check against the DNA. TRBV21-1 is a recognized pseudogene. This TCR was recovered from a man in his forties or fifties in good health and CMV-seropositive. Sequencing used PBMCs. CDR3 sequence: CASSSGLVGELFF. The CDR3 DNA follows: TGTGCCAGCAGCTCCGGACTAGTTGGGGAGCTGTTTTTT.